The source of this T cell receptor beta chain is a study of blood T cell repertoires in COVID-19. Turning to the study itself: Researchers got acute and convalescent COVID-19 samples from the United States, Italy and Spain. The analysed material was cDNA or gDNA that came from T cells, B-cell-depleted T cells, or PBMCs.

In the original analysis: It was from reference gene primer amplification that nucleated cell counts were estimated. The table came from immunoSEQ multiplex PCR; TCRdb's copy has only in-frame clones and leaves some out. V and J calls and clone size follow that table, whereas D and trimming were derived from the DNA. The table lists some 190,000 clones, about 80% of them singletons. The CDR3 consists of 14 residues. V dropped 4 bases and J dropped 6; count of bases not matched to a gene: 3. Germline V gene sequence: CDR1 SGHTA, CDR2 FQGNSA. This sequence originates from a woman aged 50 to 60 with active or convalescent COVID-19. V gene TRBV7-2 combines with J gene TRBJ2-1, with 10 bases fitting TRBD1. The sample consisted of peripheral blood. The CDR3 here is CASSWGTGVNEQFF. CDR3 sequence (DNA): TGTGCCAGCAGCTGGGGGACAGGGGTCAATGAGCAGTTCTTC.